The 21 T cell receptor beta chains below were found in one sample sequenced in a study of T cell repertoires in cytomegalovirus infection. From the reads, TCRdb called clonotypes with MiXCR, one entry per CDR3 protein. The data show roughly 350,000 distinct CDR3 sequences, about 32% seen once. The antigens these receptors bind are not known. Sample: cultured PBMCs, taken from culture after CMV antigen stimulation. These receptors were obtained from a human donor in good health (CMV status not recorded). Some clones in this sample may be carry-over from other donors' samples.

V is TRBV11-2 and J is TRBJ2-1; weak D call: TRBD2 (6 bases). Trimming pared 5 bases from V and 5 bases from J, leaving 13 bases between. The germline V gene encodes CDR1 SGHAT and CDR2 FQNNGV. This CDR3 has 14 amino acids. CDR3 protein: CASSPGGGNNEQFF. The CDR3, as DNA: TGTGCCAGCAGCCCCGGCGGCGGGAACAATGAGCAGTTCTTC. Complete variable domain (other parts from reference TRBV11-2 and TRBJ2-1): EAGVAQSPRYKIIEKRQSVAFWCNPISGHATLYWYQQILGQGPKLLIQFQNNGVVDDSQLPKDRFSAERLKGVDSTLKIQPAKLEDSAVYLCASSPGGGNNEQFFGPGTRLTVL.

This clonotype has just a few counts. The gene calls are TRBV19 and TRBJ2-1; unclear D gene. Germline CDR1 reads LNHDA; CDR2 reads SQIVND (reference sequence). V gave up 5 bases and J gave up 6 bases, with 11 bases separating them. The CDR3 consists of 13 residues. The CDR3 here is CASSFLEGNEQFF. The DNA for the CDR3 is TGTGCCAGTAGTTTCCTCGAAGGCAATGAGCAGTTCTTC.

The chain is built from TRBV29-1 and TRBJ2-4; D is unresolved. The CDR3 spans 15 residues. CDR1 and CDR2 (germline): SQVTM, ANQGSEA. V was trimmed by 0 bases and J by 0 bases, leaving 9 bases between them. CDR3 DNA sequence: TGCAGCGTTGAAGAAGGAAGAGCAGCCAAAAACATTCAGTACTTC. Protein sequence: CSVEEGRAAKNIQYF.

This chain links TRBV27 with TRBJ2-5; a weak D match, TRBD2 (5 bases). The ends were cut back, 0 bases at V and 3 bases at J, with 20 bases in the middle. Germline assignment: CDR1 MNHEY and CDR2 SMNVEV (reference sequence). This CDR3 has 18 residues. CDR3 sequence reads: CASSLSKMYSGWEETQYF. The CDR3 bases are TGTGCCAGCAGTTTATCGAAAATGTACAGCGGCTGGGAAGAGACCCAGTACTTC.

The gene calls are TRBV20-1 and TRBJ1-1; 7 positions agree with TRBD1. CDR1 is DFQATT, CDR2 SNEGSKA, per germline (reference sequence). V lost 5 bases, J lost 0 bases, and 3 bases stayed unmatched. This CDR3 is 13 amino acids long. The CDR3 region is CSAWGQMNTEAFF. The CDR3 coding sequence is TGCAGTGCTTGGGGACAGATGAACACTGAAGCTTTCTTT.

The J gene is TRBJ2-1, the V gene TRBV10-3; 12 bases are a match to TRBD1. With V trimmed by 0 bases and J by 0 bases, 12 bases remained unmatched. CDR3 size: 21 residues. Germline V CDR1 and CDR2: ENHRY, SYGVKD. The CDR3: CAISESKGQGATSSSYNEQFF. The CDR3 DNA is TGTGCCATCAGTGAGTCGAAGGGACAGGGGGCCACCTCAAGCTCCTACAATGAGCAGTTCTTC.

A remark on this clonotype: The junction differs from germline at one of its ends, possibly a read error. The chain is built from TRBV4-3 and TRBJ2-6; 8 bases align to TRBD1. Germline-derived CDR1 and CDR2 are LGHNA and YSLEER. This CDR3 spans 16 amino acids. CDR3 sequence reads: CASSRGQGSGASVLTF. CDR3 DNA sequence: TGCGCCAGCAGCAGAGGACAGGGCTCCGGGGCCAGCGTCCTGACTTTC.

This clonotype was counted a few times. The V gene is TRBV7-6, the J gene TRBJ1-1; the D is unclear. Germline lookup yields CDR1 SGHVS and CDR2 FNYEAQ. V was cut by 6 bases and J by 4 bases, with 9 bases left in between. CDR3 size: 12 residues. The CDR3 reads CASSREGTEAFF. The CDR3 DNA follows: TGTGCCAGCAGTAGGGAAGGCACTGAAGCTTTCTTT.

This clonotype was counted at least ten times. The chain links TRBV6-2 or TRBV6-3 to TRBJ2-1; D call uncertain. Deletions cut 6 bases from V and 8 bases from J, with 14 bases between. Germline assignment: CDR1 MNHEY and CDR2 SVGEGT. This CDR3 has 13 residues. The chain's CDR3 is CASRTLGGDEQFF. CDR3 coding DNA: TGTGCCAGCAGGACGTTGGGCGGCGATGAGCAGTTCTTC.

This clonotype was seen more than once but under ten times. The chain employs TRBV27 and TRBJ2-3; D possibly corresponds to TRBD1 (5 bases). Trimming took off 3 bases at V and 3 bases at J, with 16 bases between the two ends. This CDR3 comprises 16 residues. CDR1 is MNHEY, CDR2 SMNVEV, per germline (reference sequence). Here the CDR3 reads CASSLGPIRFTDTQYF. The DNA of the CDR3 is TGTGCCAGCAGTTTGGGGCCAATTAGGTTTACAGATACGCAGTATTTT.

On this clonotype: The germline gene is not matched at one end of the junction; a read error may be the cause. The chain uses TRBV4-1 and TRBJ2-3, with D perhaps TRBD2 (6 bases). This CDR3 has 15 residues. The germline gives CDR1 MGHRA, CDR2 YSYEKL. As DNA, the CDR3 is TGTGCCAGCAGCCAAATGGCCGGGGCCGGGAGCACGCAGTATTTT. Translated: CASSQMAGAGSTQYF.

The chain carries TRBV4-2 and TRBJ2-7; perhaps TRBD2 as D (7 bases). V lost 4 bases to trimming and J lost 5 bases, with 15 bases between them. The germline V gene has CDR1 LGHNA and CDR2 YNFKEQ. This CDR3 spans 14 amino acids. CDR3 coding DNA: TGTGCCAGCAGCCCCGCCTGGGAGGGGGACGAGCAGTACTTC. Encoded protein: CASSPAWEGDEQYF.

The chain employs TRBV20-1 and TRBJ2-5; 11 bases are a match to TRBD2. V lost 5 bases and J lost 3; bases outside the gene matches: 5. CDR3 size: 14 residues. Germline V gene lookup returns CDR1 DFQATT and CDR2 SNEGSKA (reference sequence). CDR3 sequence reads: CSAARLAGKETQYF. In DNA form, the CDR3 reads TGCAGTGCTGCTCGACTAGCGGGGAAAGAGACCCAGTACTTC.

The gene calls are TRBV20-1 and TRBJ1-2, with D maybe TRBD1 (6 bases). Trimming removed 4 bases from V and 0 bases from J, with 12 bases in between. The CDR3 consists of 14 residues. Germline V gives CDR1 DFQATT, CDR2 SNEGSKA (reference sequence). The CDR3 spells CSAIRQASNYGYTF. In DNA form, the CDR3 reads TGCAGTGCTATAAGACAGGCCTCTAACTATGGCTACACCTTC.

V gene TRBV7-2 combines with J gene TRBJ2-7; D uncertain. The germline gives CDR1 SGHTA, CDR2 FQGNSA. Trimming removed 5 bases at V and 2 bases at J, with 22 bases between. CDR3 length: 17 residues. DNA of the CDR3: TGTGCCAGCAGCCTCCCTGATCGTATGTCTTGGGCCTACGAGCAGTACTTC. Translation gives CASSLPDRMSWAYEQYF.

The chain combines TRBV12-3 or TRBV12-4 with TRBJ1-1; D is ambiguous. This CDR3 is built from 13 residues. V lost 5 bases and J lost 8, with 15 bases in between. The chain's CDR3 is CASSEIRNVEAFF. CDR3 in DNA: TGTGCCAGCAGTGAGATAAGAAATGTGGAAGCTTTCTTT.

The chain combines TRBV28 with TRBJ2-1; D not resolved. The V gene's germline CDR1 is MDHEN and CDR2 SYDVKM. The CDR3 totals 13 residues. Deletions cut 6 bases from V and 7 bases from J, with 13 bases between. As DNA, the CDR3 is TGTGCCAGCAGCGAACAAAGGGCAAATGAGCAGTTCTTC. Its translation: CASSEQRANEQFF.

The V gene is TRBV10-3, the J gene TRBJ2-7; D gene uncertain. Germline V gene sequence: CDR1 ENHRY, CDR2 SYGVKD. This CDR3 contains 13 residues. The germline V and J ends were trimmed by 5 bases and 2 bases, with 10 bases remaining between them. As DNA, the CDR3 is TGTGCCATCAGTTTAGGAACCGCCTACGAGCAGTACTTC. This encodes CAISLGTAYEQYF.

The sample holds a few counts of this clonotype. V is TRBV10-3 and J is TRBJ2-5; D unclear. V dropped 2 bases and J dropped 7 bases, with 8 bases sitting between them. This CDR3 is built from 12 residues. Germline V CDR1 and CDR2: ENHRY, SYGVKD. The CDR3 protein is CAISEGWGTQYF. CDR3 coding DNA: TGTGCCATCAGTGAGGGGTGGGGGACCCAGTACTTC.

This chain joins TRBV6-6 and TRBJ1-1, with D possibly matching TRBD1 (5 bases). Trimming cost V 5 bases and J 1 base, with 8 bases left between them. Germline lookup yields CDR1 MNHNY and CDR2 SVGAGI (reference sequence). CDR3 length: 13 residues. DNA of the CDR3: TGTGCCAGCAGTGACAGTCAGAACACTGAAGCTTTCTTT. The encoded protein is CASSDSQNTEAFF.

The gene calls are TRBV5-4 and TRBJ2-3; TRBD2 might be the D (5 bases). The germline V gene encodes CDR1 SGHNT and CDR2 YYREEE (reference sequence). Trimming cost V 2 bases and J 0 bases, with 13 bases left between them. The CDR3 has 16 residues. The CDR3 spells CASSLNRGGSTDTQYF. The CDR3 DNA sequence: TGTGCCAGCAGCTTAAACAGAGGAGGAAGCACAGATACGCAGTATTTT.